The 22 T cell receptor beta chains given below trace back to one sample, sequenced in a study of early T cells in non-severe SARS-CoV-2 infection. One entry per CDR3 protein results from TCRdb running MiXCR on the 5' RACE reads. The table has roughly 41,000 distinct CDR3 sequences, 5% to 5.5% seen once. The sequencing here drew on whole blood, taken at baseline. The receptors were gathered from an adult who was a healthcare worker with PCR-confirmed SARS-CoV-2 infection or an uninfected control (not recorded which).

This clonotype was seen a few times. The rearrangement uses TRBV11-2 and TRBJ1-2, with 9 nucleotides matching TRBD1. Losses at the gene ends were 2 bases for V and 3 bases for J; bases not matched to a gene: 4. The germline CDR1 and CDR2 sequences are SGHAT and FQNNGV. This CDR3 spans 15 amino acids. The CDR3 sequence: CASSLTRQGDYGYTF. In nucleotides, the CDR3 is TGTGCCAGCAGCTTAACCCGACAGGGGGACTATGGCTACACCTTC.

This clonotype was detected only a few times. The chain is built from TRBV6-2 or TRBV6-3 and TRBJ2-5, with D unclear. There are 13 residues in the CDR3. V lost 2 bases to trimming and J lost 7 bases, with 11 bases between them. CDR1 MNHEY and CDR2 SVGEGT come from the germline V gene. This CDR3 reads CASSYDSAMTQYF. Written as DNA, the CDR3 is TGTGCCAGCAGTTACGATTCTGCCATGACCCAGTACTTC.

This clonotype appeared a few times. The chain employs TRBV5-1 and TRBJ2-3; a possible D gene is TRBD1 (6 bases). Germline lookup yields CDR1 SGHRS and CDR2 YFSETQ. The CDR3 is 16 amino acids. Trimming shortened V by 0 bases and J by 2 bases, and 13 bases separated the two germline ends. The chain's CDR3 is CASSLAVTGITDTQYF. The CDR3 coding sequence is TGCGCCAGCAGCTTGGCGGTGACAGGAATCACAGATACGCAGTATTTT.

This clonotype was observed at least ten times. This chain joins TRBV12-3 or TRBV12-4 and TRBJ2-1; a weak D match, TRBD2 (5 bases). Trimming cost V 6 bases and J 8 bases, with 17 bases left between them. The length of the CDR3 is 14 residues. DNA of the CDR3: TGTGCCAGCAGGCCCGACTCGCGGGTCGATGAGCAGTTCTTC. Translated: CASRPDSRVDEQFF.

This clonotype has at least ten counts. This chain uses TRBV28 with TRBJ2-3, with D unclear. V was shortened by 4 bases and J by 5 bases, with 10 bases between the two germline ends. The CDR3 extends over 13 amino acids. CDR1 is MDHEN, CDR2 SYDVKM, per germline. DNA for the CDR3: TGTGCCAGCAGTTCAACGGTTGTAGATACGCAGTATTTT. Its protein product is CASSSTVVDTQYF.

This clonotype has at least ten counts. The genes are TRBV12-3 or TRBV12-4 and TRBJ1-5; 9 bases line up with TRBD1. With 2 bases clipped from V and 6 bases from J, the junction kept 5 bases outside the gene matches. CDR3 length: 15 amino acids. The CDR3 DNA is TGTGCCAGCAGTTTAAGGGGACAGGGCTCTCAGCCCCAGCATTTT. Its protein is CASSLRGQGSQPQHF.

This clonotype was seen a few times. The rearrangement uses TRBV20-1 and TRBJ1-6; tentatively, D is TRBD1 (5 bases). The germline V gene has CDR1 DFQATT and CDR2 SNEGSKA (reference sequence). The CDR3 spans 13 residues. The V end lost 6 bases, the J end lost 9 bases, and 15 bases lay between the germline ends. The CDR3 sequence is CSATKRDGSPLHF. CDR3 in DNA: TGCAGTGCAACAAAAAGGGACGGTTCACCCCTCCACTTT.

This clonotype was counted many times. The chain couples TRBV5-1 to TRBJ1-5, with unresolved D. The length of the CDR3 is 14 residues. V gave up 5 bases and J gave up 2 bases, with 11 bases separating them. From germline, CDR1 is SGHRS and CDR2 YFSETQ. The CDR3 sequence is CASRGGVGNQPQHF. The CDR3 bases are TGCGCCAGCAGGGGCGGGGTTGGCAATCAGCCCCAGCATTTT.

This clonotype is medium-sized (0.01 to 0.1%) in the sample. The V call is TRBV29-1, the J call TRBJ2-5; D gene ambiguous. Per germline, CDR1 SQVTM and CDR2 ANQGSEA. V was shortened by 3 bases and J by 2 bases, with 7 bases between the two germline ends. The CDR3 is made up of 12 amino acids. CDR3 DNA sequence: TGCAGCGTTGAGACGTCTCAAGAGACCCAGTACTTC. This sequence encodes CSVETSQETQYF.

This clonotype was observed many times. This chain joins TRBV28 and TRBJ2-2, with a weak D call TRBD2 (5 bases). The V gene's germline CDR1 is MDHEN and CDR2 SYDVKM. This CDR3 contains 15 residues. V was cut by 4 bases and J by 3 bases, with 12 bases left in between. The DNA of the CDR3 is TGTGCCAGCAGTTCCGCTGAGGGTCACACCGGGGAGCTGTTTTTT. As protein: CASSSAEGHTGELFF.

In this sample, this clonotype turned up a few times. The chain recombines TRBV7-9 with TRBJ2-3, with 7 bases fitting TRBD2. CDR1 and CDR2 (germline): SEHNR, FQNEAQ (reference sequence). V gave up 5 bases and J gave up 2 bases; unmatched junction bases: 13. The CDR3 totals 17 residues. In DNA form, the CDR3 reads TGTGCCAGCAGCCTGCCCCGAACGCGGGGGATCACAGATACGCAGTATTTT. It specifies CASSLPRTRGITDTQYF.

The genes are TRBV6-5 and TRBJ1-4; weak D call: TRBD1 (5 bases). Germline-derived CDR1 and CDR2 are MNHEY and SVGAGI. The CDR3 consists of 14 residues. Trimming stripped 3 bases from V and 5 bases from J, with 10 bases between. CDR3 residues: CASSYTEGNEKLFF. For the CDR3, the DNA is TGTGCCAGCAGTTATACAGAGGGGAATGAAAAACTGTTTTTT.

This clonotype occurred many times. The chain couples TRBV3-1 to TRBJ2-7; 10 nucleotides align to TRBD2. Germline assignment: CDR1 LGHDT and CDR2 YNNKEL (reference sequence). The junction had 10 bases not matched to a gene; V was cut back by 4 bases and J by 7 bases. The CDR3 totals 15 residues. This CDR3 is CASSRGLADLVEQYF. Written as DNA, the CDR3 is TGTGCCAGCAGCCGCGGACTAGCGGATCTGGTGGAGCAGTACTTC.

V is TRBV27 and J is TRBJ2-7; perhaps TRBD1 as D (6 bases). V shed 5 bases and J shed 5 bases, with 10 bases lying between them. The germline V gene has CDR1 MNHEY and CDR2 SMNVEV (reference sequence). CDR3 length: 12 amino acids. CDR3 DNA sequence: TGTGCCAGCAGTACAGGGTCCCACGAGCAGTACTTC. This encodes CASSTGSHEQYF.

This clonotype showed up just a few times. This rearrangement joins TRBV10-3 to TRBJ2-3, with unresolved D. The V and J ends lost 4 bases and 1 base respectively, with 3 bases between them. CDR3 length: 12 amino acids. CDR1 is ENHRY, CDR2 SYGVKD, per germline. CDR3 sequence (DNA): TGTGCCATCAGTGGGGGCACAGATACGCAGTATTTT. Protein product: CAISGGTDTQYF.

The V and J genes are TRBV5-1 and TRBJ2-5; D gene uncertain. The CDR3 is 13 residues long. Trimming pared 0 bases from V and 0 bases from J, leaving 3 bases between. Germline V gene data show CDR1 as SGHRS and CDR2 as YFSETQ. The chain's CDR3 is CASSLVYQETQYF. The CDR3 DNA reads as TGCGCCAGCAGCTTGGTCTACCAAGAGACCCAGTACTTC.

There are many counts of this clonotype. V and J are TRBV7-9 and TRBJ2-1, with D uncertain. CDR3 length: 14 amino acids. V lost 5 bases and J 5 bases, leaving 13 bases between the germline ends. Germline CDR1 is SEHNR and CDR2 is FQNEAQ (reference sequence). The CDR3 sequence: CASSPYLRDNEQFF. DNA of the CDR3: TGTGCCAGCAGCCCTTACCTACGTGACAATGAGCAGTTCTTC.

This clonotype was found many times. V usage is TRBV18 and J usage is TRBJ2-5; D is ambiguous. V lost 6 bases and J lost 4, with 12 bases in between. CDR1 KGHSH and CDR2 LQKENI come from the germline V gene. The CDR3 sequence is 13 residues long. CDR3 sequence reads: CASSRSMGETQYF. The CDR3 nucleotides read TGTGCCAGCTCGCGATCAATGGGAGAGACCCAGTACTTC.

Many counts were recorded for this clonotype. The CDR3 sequence: CASSEGALVPYEQYF. CDR3 nucleotide sequence: TGTGCCAGCAGTGAAGGCGCTCTCGTACCCTACGAGCAGTACTTC. The chain recombines TRBV6-2 or TRBV6-3 with TRBJ2-7; D is uncertain. The CDR3 is made up of 15 amino acids. Trimming pared 5 bases from V and 2 bases from J, leaving 16 bases between. Germline V gene lookup returns CDR1 MNHEY and CDR2 SVGEGT.

In this sample, this clonotype turned up many times. The V gene is TRBV28, the J gene TRBJ2-7; D may be TRBD1 or TRBD2 (5 bases each). This CDR3 contains 12 residues. Germline V gene data show CDR1 as MDHEN and CDR2 as SYDVKM. Trimming shortened V by 6 bases and J by 2 bases, and 8 bases separated the two germline ends. The CDR3 reads CASRGDPYEQYF. Written as DNA, the CDR3 is TGTGCCAGCAGGGGGGATCCCTACGAGCAGTACTTC.

J is TRBJ2-5 and V is TRBV2; 9 bases line up with TRBD2. The germline V gene has CDR1 SNHLY and CDR2 FYNNEI. The CDR3 consists of 17 residues. With V trimmed by 6 bases and J by 5 bases, 16 bases remained unmatched. The CDR3 DNA sequence: TGTGCCAGCAGGGCCCTCAGGAGCGGGAGGATGAAGGAGACCCAGTACTTC. Its protein is CASRALRSGRMKETQYF.

This clonotype came up a few times. The chain carries TRBV10-3 and TRBJ1-1; maybe TRBD1 (5 bases). V gave up 10 bases and J gave up 4 bases, with 19 bases separating them. CDR3 size: 14 residues. The germline V gene has CDR1 ENHRY and CDR2 SYGVKD. The CDR3 sequence is CATKLQGQGTEAFF. In DNA, the CDR3 is TGTGCCACGAAGTTACAAGGGCAGGGCACTGAAGCTTTCTTT.